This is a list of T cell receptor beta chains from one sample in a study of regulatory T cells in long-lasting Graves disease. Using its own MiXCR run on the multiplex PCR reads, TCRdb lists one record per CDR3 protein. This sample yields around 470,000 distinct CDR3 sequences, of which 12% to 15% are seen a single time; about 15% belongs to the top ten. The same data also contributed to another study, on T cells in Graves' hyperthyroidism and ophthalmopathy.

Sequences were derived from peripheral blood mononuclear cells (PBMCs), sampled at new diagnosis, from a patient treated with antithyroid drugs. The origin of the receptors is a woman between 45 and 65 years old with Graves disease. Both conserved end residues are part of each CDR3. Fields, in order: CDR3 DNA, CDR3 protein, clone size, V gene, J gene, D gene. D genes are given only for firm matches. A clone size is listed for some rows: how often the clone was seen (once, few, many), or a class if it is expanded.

TGTGCCAGCAGCCAAGGGACTCCGAACACCGGGGAGCTGTTTTTT	CASSQGTPNTGELFF	.	TRBV4-2	TRBJ2-2	.
TGTGCCAGCAGCACTCGGACAGGGACGGAGACCCAGTACTTC	CASSTRTGTETQYF	.	TRBV9	TRBJ2-5	TRBD1
TGTGCCAGCCTAGACAGGGTCCTCGGTAGGGGCAATGAGCAGTTCTTC	CASLDRVLGRGNEQFF	few	TRBV6-1	TRBJ2-1	TRBD1
TGTGCCAGCAGCTCAGACAGGGAGATCTACAATGAGCAGTTCTTC	CASSSDREIYNEQFF	.	TRBV7-2	TRBJ2-1	TRBD1
TGTGCCAGCAGAGGACCAATCTACAATGAGCAGTTCTTC	CASRGPIYNEQFF	many	TRBV28	TRBJ2-1	.
TGTGCCAGCAGTTACGAGGCAGATAATTCACCCCTCCACTTT	CASSYEADNSPLHF	.	TRBV6-5	TRBJ1-6	.
TGTGCCACCAGTGATGTAGCGGGAGGGGAACAAGAGACCCAGTACTTC	CATSDVAGGEQETQYF	many	TRBV24-1	TRBJ2-5	TRBD2
TGCGCCAGCAGCTTGGCCCCTGGGACATCCTATGGCTACACCTTC	CASSLAPGTSYGYTF	many	TRBV5-1	TRBJ1-2	.
TGCAGTGCTATGGACACAAGCTCCTACAATGAGCAGTTCTTC	CSAMDTSSYNEQFF	many	TRBV20-1	TRBJ2-1	.
TGCAGTGGCCGGACAGGGCCAGATACGCAGTATTTT	CSGRTGPDTQYF	many	TRBV20-1	TRBJ2-3	TRBD1